These 16 T cell receptor beta chains came from one sample sequenced in a study of blood T cell repertoires in COVID-19. The assay was immunoSEQ multiplex PCR, and TCRdb's table has in-frame clones only and misses some. In the table there are tens of thousands of clones, 86% of which are singletons. The sample comprised peripheral blood. All receptors come from a woman over 75 with acute or convalescent COVID-19.

The chain has TRBV29-1 and TRBJ2-1, with 7 bases aligning to TRBD2. The germline V gene encodes CDR1 SQVTM and CDR2 ANQGSEA. The CDR3 is 12 residues long. Unmatched junction bases numbered 5, after V lost 4 bases and J lost 8 bases. DNA for the CDR3: TGCAGCGTTGTCCGGGGGGTCGATGAGCAGTTCTTC. Translation: CSVVRGVDEQFF.

The chain combines TRBV5-1 with TRBJ2-1; 9 bases line up with TRBD1. Germline V CDR1 and CDR2: SGHRS, YFSETQ. Losses at the gene ends were 4 bases for V and 5 bases for J; bases not matched to a gene: 4. The CDR3 spans 14 residues. The CDR3 DNA is TGCGCCAGCAGCCGGGGACAGGGAAACAATGAGCAGTTCTTC. Amino acid sequence: CASSRGQGNNEQFF.

This rearrangement joins TRBV24-1 to TRBJ2-5; D is possibly TRBD2 (6 bases). Trimming left V 3 bases short and J 3 bases short, with 16 bases between. This CDR3 has 16 amino acids. Germline V lookup: CDR1 KGHDR, CDR2 SFDVKD. The CDR3 region is CATSDTGTVGKETQYF. CDR3 DNA: TGTGCCACCAGTGATACCGGGACTGTGGGAAAAGAGACCCAGTACTTC.

In DNA, the CDR3 is TGTGCCAGCAGGGAATCCGGGACAGCGAACACCGGGGAGCTGTTTTTT. Translating it yields CASRESGTANTGELFF. The chain couples TRBV28 to TRBJ2-2; TRBD1 matches 7 bases. Germline assignment: CDR1 MDHEN and CDR2 SYDVKM. The CDR3 is 16 amino acids. Trimming at V came to 6 bases and at J to 0 bases, leaving 7 bases not matched to a gene.

This clone was seen only a few times. Germline is not matched at one junction end, which may reflect a read error. V is TRBV7-9 and J is TRBJ2-1; 9 positions agree with TRBD2. This CDR3 has 13 residues. CDR1 is SEHNR and CDR2 is FQNEAQ in the germline V gene (reference sequence). The CDR3: CASTLAGYSEQFF. The CDR3 nucleotides read TGTGCCAGCACACTAGCGGGTTACAGTGAGCAGTTCTTC.

The V and J genes are TRBV19 and TRBJ1-4, with 10 nucleotides matching TRBD1. This CDR3 has 14 residues. The ends lost 6 bases at V and 8 bases at J; junction bases unmatched: 6. Germline V gene lookup returns CDR1 LNHDA and CDR2 SQIVND (reference sequence). CDR3 in DNA: TGTGCCAGTAGCTATGACAGGGGGCAGGAAAAACTGTTTTTT. Its protein product is CASSYDRGQEKLFF.

The chain carries TRBV11-2 and TRBJ2-1; 9 positions match TRBD2. Trimming removed 3 bases from V and 4 bases from J; junction bases left unmatched: 10. The CDR3 is 17 residues long. Germline loops: CDR1 SGHAT, CDR2 FQNNGV. CDR3 sequence reads: CASSFQGQLAGYNEQFF. In DNA, the CDR3 is TGTGCCAGCAGCTTTCAGGGGCAACTAGCGGGTTACAATGAGCAGTTCTTC.

For the CDR3, the DNA is TGTGCCAGCAGCAGACTAGCGGGAGCAGATACGCAGTATTTT. Residues: CASSRLAGADTQYF. The chain has TRBV28 and TRBJ2-3; 12 bases line up with TRBD2. CDR1 and CDR2 from the germline V gene are MDHEN and SYDVKM. V dropped 6 bases and J dropped 4; count of bases not matched to a gene: 2. The CDR3 spans 14 residues.

The chain joins TRBV15 to TRBJ2-2; 8 nucleotides agree with TRBD2. Trimming removed 0 bases from V and 8 bases from J; junction bases left unmatched: 14. The CDR3 loop spans 18 amino acids. Germline-derived CDR1 and CDR2 are LNHNV and YYDKDF (reference sequence). The chain's CDR3 is CATSRDLGLAGRAGELFF. CDR3 coding DNA: TGTGCCACCAGCAGAGATCTGGGGCTAGCGGGCCGGGCGGGGGAGCTGTTTTTT.

The J gene is TRBJ2-1, the V gene TRBV7-8; tentatively, D is TRBD2 (6 bases). The V gene lost 1 base and the J gene lost 5 bases, with 12 bases spanning the gap. The germline gives CDR1 SGHVS, CDR2 FQNEAQ. This CDR3 has 15 amino acids. CDR3 sequence reads: CASSLGGGGNNEQFF. In DNA form, the CDR3 reads TGTGCCAGCAGCTTAGGAGGAGGAGGGAACAATGAGCAGTTCTTC.

The chain employs TRBV30 and TRBJ2-1, with D tentatively TRBD1 or TRBD2 (5 bases each). The germline V gene encodes CDR1 GTSNPN and CDR2 SVGIG (reference sequence). V lost 8 bases, J lost 9 bases, and 14 bases lay in between. This CDR3 is built from 11 residues. CDR3 sequence (DNA): TGTGCCGGGGGAGTCTATGGTGAGCAGTTCTTC. Protein sequence: CAGGVYGEQFF.

The chain joins TRBV7-3 to TRBJ2-5; no reliable D call. CDR1 and CDR2 from the germline V gene are SGHTA and FQGTGA. V was trimmed by 5 bases and J by 5 bases, leaving 12 bases between them. The CDR3 has 13 residues. The CDR3 here is CASSTSPRETQYF. Here the CDR3 DNA reads TGTGCCAGCAGCACGTCCCCCCGGGAGACCCAGTACTTC.

This chain uses TRBV2 with TRBJ1-5, with D possibly TRBD1 on 6 matching bases. The CDR3 has 16 amino acids. Germline-derived CDR1 and CDR2 are SNHLY and FYNNEI. V was shortened by 6 bases and J by 4 bases, with 19 bases between the two germline ends. CDR3 amino acids: CASRDGQSFGNQPQHF. DNA for the CDR3: TGTGCCAGCAGAGACGGACAGTCCTTCGGGAATCAGCCCCAGCATTTT.

This chain uses TRBV29-1 with TRBJ2-3; the match to TRBD2 covers 12 bases. The CDR3 runs to 15 residues. Germline V gene sequence: CDR1 SQVTM, CDR2 ANQGSEA. J gave up 0 bases and V 4 bases, and 2 bases lay outside the gene matches. CDR3 sequence (DNA): TGCAGCGTTGGGACTAGCGGGGTCAGCACAGATACGCAGTATTTT. It codes for CSVGTSGVSTDTQYF.

This CDR3 reads CASSPRGGAANTEAFF. DNA for the CDR3: TGTGCCAGCAGCCCCCGGGGAGGGGCAGCGAACACTGAAGCTTTCTTT. This rearrangement joins TRBV11-1 to TRBJ1-1; tentative D call: TRBD1 (5 bases). V was cut by 5 bases and J by 1 base, with 17 bases left in between. CDR1 and CDR2 (germline): SGHAT, FQDESV (reference sequence). This CDR3 contains 16 residues.

The sample holds one count of this clone. This chain uses TRBV28 with TRBJ2-5; perhaps TRBD2 as D (6 bases). Germline V CDR1 and CDR2: MDHEN, SYDVKM. The length of the CDR3 is 13 residues. Between the trimmed V and J ends, which lost 2 bases and 5 bases, there was a span of 9 bases. Here the CDR3 reads CASSLPRGETQYF. The CDR3 DNA reads as TGTGCCAGCAGTTTACCCCGGGGGGAGACCCAGTACTTC.